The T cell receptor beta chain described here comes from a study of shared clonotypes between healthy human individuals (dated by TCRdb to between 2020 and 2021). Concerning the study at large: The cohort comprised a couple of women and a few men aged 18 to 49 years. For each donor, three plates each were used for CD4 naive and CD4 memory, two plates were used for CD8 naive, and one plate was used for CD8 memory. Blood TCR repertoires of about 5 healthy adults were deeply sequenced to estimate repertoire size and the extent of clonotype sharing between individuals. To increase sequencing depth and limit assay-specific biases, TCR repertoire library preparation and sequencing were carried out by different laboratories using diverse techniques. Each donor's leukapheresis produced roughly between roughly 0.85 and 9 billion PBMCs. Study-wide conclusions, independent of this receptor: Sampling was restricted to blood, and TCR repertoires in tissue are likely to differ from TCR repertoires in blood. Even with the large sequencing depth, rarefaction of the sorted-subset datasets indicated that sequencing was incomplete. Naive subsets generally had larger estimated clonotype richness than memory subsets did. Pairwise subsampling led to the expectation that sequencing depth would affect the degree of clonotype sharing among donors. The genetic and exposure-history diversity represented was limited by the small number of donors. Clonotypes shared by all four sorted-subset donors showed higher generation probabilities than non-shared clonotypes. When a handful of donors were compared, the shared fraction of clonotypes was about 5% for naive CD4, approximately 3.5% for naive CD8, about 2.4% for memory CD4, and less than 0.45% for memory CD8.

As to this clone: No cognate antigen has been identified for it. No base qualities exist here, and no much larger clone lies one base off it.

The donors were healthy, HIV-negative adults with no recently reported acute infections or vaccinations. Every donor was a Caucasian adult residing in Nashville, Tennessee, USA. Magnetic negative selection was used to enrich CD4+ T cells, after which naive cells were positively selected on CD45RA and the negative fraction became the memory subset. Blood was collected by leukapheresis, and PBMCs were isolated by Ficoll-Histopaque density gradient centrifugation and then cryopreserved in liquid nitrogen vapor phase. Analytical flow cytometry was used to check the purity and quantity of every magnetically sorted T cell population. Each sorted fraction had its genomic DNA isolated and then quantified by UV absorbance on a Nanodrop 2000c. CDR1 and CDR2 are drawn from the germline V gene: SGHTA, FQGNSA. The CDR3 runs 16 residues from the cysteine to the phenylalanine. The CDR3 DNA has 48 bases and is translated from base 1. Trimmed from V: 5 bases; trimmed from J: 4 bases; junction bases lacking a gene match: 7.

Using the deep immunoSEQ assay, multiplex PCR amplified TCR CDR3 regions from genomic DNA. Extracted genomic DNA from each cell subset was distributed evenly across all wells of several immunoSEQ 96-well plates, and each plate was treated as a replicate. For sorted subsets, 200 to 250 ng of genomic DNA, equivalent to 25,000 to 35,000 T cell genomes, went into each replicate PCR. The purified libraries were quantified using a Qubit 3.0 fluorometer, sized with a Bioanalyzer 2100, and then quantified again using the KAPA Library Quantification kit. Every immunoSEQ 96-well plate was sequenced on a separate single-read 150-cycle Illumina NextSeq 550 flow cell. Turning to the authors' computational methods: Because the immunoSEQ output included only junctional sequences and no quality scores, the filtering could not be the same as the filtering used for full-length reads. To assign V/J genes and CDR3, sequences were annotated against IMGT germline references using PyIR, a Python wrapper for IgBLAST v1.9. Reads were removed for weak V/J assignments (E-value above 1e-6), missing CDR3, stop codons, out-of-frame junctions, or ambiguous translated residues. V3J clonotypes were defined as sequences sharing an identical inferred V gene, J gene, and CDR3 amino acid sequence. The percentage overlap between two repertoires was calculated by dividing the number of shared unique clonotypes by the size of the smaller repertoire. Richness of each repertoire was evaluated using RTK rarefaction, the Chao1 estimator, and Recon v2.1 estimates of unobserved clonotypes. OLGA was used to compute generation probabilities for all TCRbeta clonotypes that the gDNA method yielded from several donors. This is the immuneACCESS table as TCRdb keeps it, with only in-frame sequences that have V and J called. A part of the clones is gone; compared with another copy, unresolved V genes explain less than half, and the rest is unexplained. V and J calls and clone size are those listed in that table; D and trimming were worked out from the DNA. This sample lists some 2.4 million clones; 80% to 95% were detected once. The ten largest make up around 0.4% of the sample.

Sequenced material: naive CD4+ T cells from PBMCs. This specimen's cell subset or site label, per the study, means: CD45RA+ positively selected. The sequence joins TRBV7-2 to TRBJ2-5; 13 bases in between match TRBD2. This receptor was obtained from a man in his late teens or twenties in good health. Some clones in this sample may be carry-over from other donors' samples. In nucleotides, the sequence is TGTGCCAGCAGCCTTCTCCGGACTAGCGGGAGAGAGACCCAGTACTTC. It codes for CASSLLRTSGRETQYF.